This entry concerns a single T cell receptor (beta chain). This specimen comes from a study of OX40 agonist ivuxolimab in advanced cancers. Study background: Ivuxolimab doses were 0.01, 0.1, 0.3, 1.5, 3 or 10 mg/kg every 2 weeks.

Sequencing was performed with immunoSEQ multiplex PCR; in TCRdb, only in-frame clones are kept and a portion is missing. This sample has approximately 61,000 clones, with roughly nine tenths found just once. In germline, CDR1 is SQVTM, CDR2 ANQGSEA. Trimming shortened V by 5 bases and J by 10 bases, and 14 bases separated the two germline ends. This CDR3 region has 11 residues. The chain couples TRBV29-1 to TRBJ1-1; no clear D gene. The receptor comes from an adult with an advanced solid tumor such as melanoma, head and neck, liver or kidney cancer. Source: CD4+ or CD8+ T cells sorted from blood, taken in a trial of the OX40 agonist ivuxolimab. CDR3 sequence (DNA): TGCAGCGTTCTTGGACTGCGGCGAGCTTTCTTT. Translated, it gives CSVLGLRRAFF. The full variable domain, completed using reference TRBV29-1 and TRBJ1-1, is SAVISQKPSRDICQRGTSLTIQCQVDSQVTMMFWYRQQPGQSLTLIATANQGSEATYESGFVIDKFPISRPNLTFSTLTVSNMSPEDSSIYLCSVLGLRRAFFGQGTRLTVV.